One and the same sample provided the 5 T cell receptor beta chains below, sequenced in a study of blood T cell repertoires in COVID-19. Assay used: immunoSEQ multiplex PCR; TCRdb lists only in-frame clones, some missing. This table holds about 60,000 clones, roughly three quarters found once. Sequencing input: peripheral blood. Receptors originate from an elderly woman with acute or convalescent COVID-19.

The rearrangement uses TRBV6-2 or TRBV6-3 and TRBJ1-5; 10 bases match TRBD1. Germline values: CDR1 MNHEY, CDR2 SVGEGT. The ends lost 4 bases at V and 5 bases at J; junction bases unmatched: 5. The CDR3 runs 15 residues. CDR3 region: CASSSDRGIDQPQHF. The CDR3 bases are TGTGCCAGCAGTTCGGACAGGGGGATAGATCAGCCCCAGCATTTT.

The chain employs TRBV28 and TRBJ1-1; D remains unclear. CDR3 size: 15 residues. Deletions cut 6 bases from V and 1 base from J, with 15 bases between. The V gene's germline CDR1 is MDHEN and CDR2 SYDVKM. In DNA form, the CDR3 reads TGTGCCAGCAGCTCACTAGTTAGGCGGAACACTGAAGCTTTCTTT. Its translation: CASSSLVRRNTEAFF.

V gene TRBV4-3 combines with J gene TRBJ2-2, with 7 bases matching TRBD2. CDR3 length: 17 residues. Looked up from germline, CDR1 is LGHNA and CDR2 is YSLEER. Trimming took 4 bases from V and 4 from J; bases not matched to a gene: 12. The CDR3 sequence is CASSRGGYGGSTGELFF. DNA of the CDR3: TGCGCCAGCAGCCGGGGAGGATACGGGGGGTCCACCGGGGAGCTGTTTTTT.

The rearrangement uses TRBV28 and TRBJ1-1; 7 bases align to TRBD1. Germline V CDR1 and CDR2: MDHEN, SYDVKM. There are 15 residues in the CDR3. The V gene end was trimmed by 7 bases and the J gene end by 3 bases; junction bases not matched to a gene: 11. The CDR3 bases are TGTGCCAGCACCCCGAGCAGGGGGATGGACACTGAAGCTTTCTTT. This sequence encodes CASTPSRGMDTEAFF.

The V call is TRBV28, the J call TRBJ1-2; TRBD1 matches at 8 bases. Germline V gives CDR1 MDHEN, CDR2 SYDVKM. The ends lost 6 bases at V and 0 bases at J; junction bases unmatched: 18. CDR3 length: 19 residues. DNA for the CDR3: TGTGCCAGCAGCCCTCCGGGGAGCAGGGGGCGCAAATCTAACTATGGCTACACCTTC. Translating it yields CASSPPGSRGRKSNYGYTF.